This TCR beta chain was observed in a study of cytomegalovirus exposure and HLA in healthy donors. Points from the study as a whole: A later analysis linked 15,000 to 20,000 TCR beta sequences to HLA alleles at 0.05 false discovery rate.

PCR primers comprised 60 Vbeta and 13 Jbeta primers. The protocol was immunoSEQ multiplex PCR, while the TCRdb copy is restricted to in-frame clones and leaves out a portion. The table lists over 65,000 clones, roughly 80% of them singletons. A note on this clone: The antigen remains undetermined.

The CDR3 loop spans 16 amino acids. The germline V gene has CDR1 SGHRS and CDR2 YFSETQ. Trimming took 1 base from V and 6 from J; bases not matched to a gene: 11. The origin of this receptor is a woman aged 30 to 39 in good health and CMV-seropositive. What was sequenced was PBMCs. The genes are TRBV5-1 and TRBJ2-7; 9 nucleotides match TRBD1. The DNA of the CDR3 is TGCGCCAGCAGCTTGACCTTCGGGGACAGGGCGTCCGAGCAGTACTTC. Amino acid sequence: CASSLTFGDRASEQYF.